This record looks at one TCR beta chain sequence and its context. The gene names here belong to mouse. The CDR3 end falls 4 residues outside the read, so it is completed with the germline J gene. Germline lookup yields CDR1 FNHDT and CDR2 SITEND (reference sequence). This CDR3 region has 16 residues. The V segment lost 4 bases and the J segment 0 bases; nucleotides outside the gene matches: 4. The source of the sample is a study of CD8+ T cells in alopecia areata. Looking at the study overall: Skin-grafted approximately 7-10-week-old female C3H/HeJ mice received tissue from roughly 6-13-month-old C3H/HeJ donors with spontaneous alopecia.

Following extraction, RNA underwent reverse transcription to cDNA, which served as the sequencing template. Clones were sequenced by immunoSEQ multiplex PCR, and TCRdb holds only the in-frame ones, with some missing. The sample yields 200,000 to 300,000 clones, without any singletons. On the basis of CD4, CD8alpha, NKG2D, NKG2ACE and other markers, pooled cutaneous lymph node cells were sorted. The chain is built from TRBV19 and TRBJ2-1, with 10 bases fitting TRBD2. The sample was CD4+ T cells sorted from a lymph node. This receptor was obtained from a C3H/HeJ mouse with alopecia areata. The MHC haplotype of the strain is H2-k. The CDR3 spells CASSPGLGSNYAEQFF. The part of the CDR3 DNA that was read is TGTGCCAGCAGTCCGGGACTGGGGTCTAACTATGCT.